These 23 T cell receptor beta chains came from one sample sequenced in a study of technical replicates of blood from a handful of donors. Assay used: immunoSEQ multiplex PCR; TCRdb lists only in-frame clones, some missing. The repertoire holds roughly 68,000 clones, around nine tenths seen once, with around 0.38% in the top ten. Sequencing was carried out using T cells isolated from PBMCs. The origin of the receptors is a human donor in good health.

The CDR3 loop is CASSLLGQAGNTIYF. CDR3 coding DNA: TGTGCCAGCAGCTTGCTGGGACAGGCTGGAAACACCATATATTTT. This chain links TRBV5-8 with TRBJ1-3; 8 bases are a match to TRBD1. CDR3 length: 15 amino acids. V was clipped by 1 base and J by 2 bases; unmatched bases: 2. The V gene's germline CDR1 is SGHTS and CDR2 YDEGEE.

The V gene is TRBV5-5, the J gene TRBJ2-5; 9 nucleotides align to TRBD1. This CDR3 spans 15 amino acids. Trimming took 4 bases from V and 3 from J; bases not matched to a gene: 7. Germline lookup yields CDR1 SGHKS and CDR2 YYEKEE (reference sequence). This CDR3 reads CASSTLRTGEETQYF. The CDR3 region has the DNA TGTGCCAGCAGCACACTCCGGACAGGGGAAGAGACCCAGTACTTC.

This chain joins TRBV7-9 and TRBJ1-1; no firm D call. Trimming stripped 5 bases from V and 1 base from J, with 11 bases between. Per the germline V gene, CDR1 is SEHNR and CDR2 is FQNEAQ (reference sequence). The CDR3 totals 14 residues. CDR3 region: CASSPPGKNTEAFF. The CDR3 DNA follows: TGTGCCAGCAGCCCCCCGGGAAAGAACACTGAAGCTTTCTTT. Variable domain in full (rest from reference TRBV7-9 and TRBJ1-1): DTGVSQNPRHKITKRGQNVTFRCDPISEHNRLYWYRQTLGQGPEFLTYFQNEAQLEKSRLLSDRFSAERPKGSFSTLEIQRTEQGDSAMYLCASSPPGKNTEAFFGQGTRLTVV.

Only one count was recorded for this clone. The rearrangement links TRBV4-1 to TRBJ1-1; a possible D gene is TRBD1 (6 bases). CDR3 length equals 14 residues. CDR1 is MGHRA, CDR2 YSYEKL, per germline. V was clipped by 3 bases and J by 6 bases, with 14 bases between them. This chain's CDR3 is CASSQNSRGAEAFF. As DNA, the CDR3 is TGCGCCAGCAGCCAGAATTCCAGGGGAGCTGAAGCTTTCTTT.

The chain has TRBV9 and TRBJ2-5, with 10 bases matching TRBD1. CDR3 length equals 15 residues. Germline V lookup: CDR1 SGDLS, CDR2 YYNGEE. V was clipped by 3 bases and J by 2 bases; unmatched bases: 4. The CDR3 bases are TGTGCCAGCAGCGCCGGGACAGGGGTGCAAGAGACCCAGTACTTC. It specifies CASSAGTGVQETQYF.

The chain employs TRBV6-5 and TRBJ1-2; maybe TRBD1 (6 bases). The CDR3 extends over 13 amino acids. The V end lost 4 bases, the J end lost 7 bases, and 13 bases lay between the germline ends. Germline loops: CDR1 MNHEY, CDR2 SVGAGI. The CDR3 reads CASSFSRDTGYTF. DNA of the CDR3: TGTGCCAGCAGTTTTTCCCGGGACACTGGCTACACCTTC.

This chain connects TRBV6-5 to TRBJ1-2; possible D gene TRBD1, 5 bases. The V and J ends lost 2 bases and 2 bases respectively, with 6 bases between them. The CDR3 has 13 amino acids. Per germline, CDR1 MNHEY and CDR2 SVGAGI. The CDR3 DNA reads TGTGCCAGCAGTTACCCAGGGAACTATGGCTACACCTTC. Its protein product is CASSYPGNYGYTF.

V and J are TRBV15 and TRBJ2-1, with 7 bases identical to TRBD2. This CDR3 is built from 14 residues. V lost 1 base, J lost 8 bases, and 5 bases stayed unmatched. The V gene's germline CDR1 is LNHNV and CDR2 YYDKDF (reference sequence). The chain's CDR3 is CATSRGSGGYEQFF. Written as DNA, the CDR3 is TGTGCCACCAGCAGAGGGTCGGGGGGATATGAGCAGTTCTTC.

The chain links TRBV7-9 to TRBJ2-7; D remains ambiguous. This CDR3 spans 13 amino acids. Germline V CDR1 and CDR2: SEHNR, FQNEAQ (reference sequence). Deletions cut 0 bases from V and 3 bases from J, with 6 bases between. CDR3 nucleotide sequence: TGTGCCAGCAGCTTAGCCCCGGGCTACGAGCAGTACTTC. This codes for CASSLAPGYEQYF.

V and J are TRBV11-2 and TRBJ2-7, with 9 nucleotides matching TRBD2. CDR1 is SGHAT, CDR2 FQNNGV, per germline. This CDR3 is built from 15 residues. Trimming at V came to 3 bases and at J to 3 bases, leaving 6 bases not matched to a gene. In DNA form, the CDR3 reads TGTGCCAGCAGCTTCGGGACTAGCTCTTTCTACGAGCAGTACTTC. Translated: CASSFGTSSFYEQYF. The full variable domain, completed using reference TRBV11-2 and TRBJ2-7, is EAGVAQSPRYKIIEKRQSVAFWCNPISGHATLYWYQQILGQGPKLLIQFQNNGVVDDSQLPKDRFSAERLKGVDSTLKIQPAKLEDSAVYLCASSFGTSSFYEQYFGPGTRLTVT.

This clone was found once. The chain joins TRBV2 to TRBJ1-4, with D uncertain. The germline V gene encodes CDR1 SNHLY and CDR2 FYNNEI. This CDR3 has 13 amino acids. Deletions cut 3 bases from V and 8 bases from J, with 10 bases between. The CDR3 sequence: CASSDPGKEKLFF. CDR3 DNA: TGTGCCAGCAGTGACCCCGGGAAAGAAAAACTGTTTTTT. The whole variable domain, filled in from reference TRBV2 and TRBJ1-4, reads EPEVTQTPSHQVTQMGQEVILRCVPISNHLYFYWYRQILGQKVEFLVSFYNNEISEKSEIFDDQFSVERPDGSNFTLKIRSTKLEDSAMYFCASSDPGKEKLFFGSGTQLSVL.

A note on this clone: Other DNA sequences in the sample encode the same CDR3. The chain links TRBV10-1 to TRBJ2-3; 11 positions agree with TRBD2. The CDR3 sequence is 15 residues long. The V gene's germline CDR1 is WNHNN and CDR2 SYGVQD (reference sequence). J gave up 3 bases and V 6 bases, and 5 bases lay outside the gene matches. The CDR3: CASSRTSGSTDTQYF. CDR3 nucleotide sequence: TGCGCCAGCAGCAGAACTAGCGGGAGTACAGATACGCAGTATTTT.

This clone appeared a few times. The chain couples TRBV6-6 to TRBJ1-3, with D unresolved. CDR1 is MNHNY and CDR2 is SVGAGI in the germline V gene (reference sequence). Trimming left V 7 bases short and J 2 bases short, with 12 bases between. CDR3 length: 14 residues. CDR3 DNA: TGTGCCAGCACCCCGAGGGCCACTGGAAACACCATATATTTT. This gives the protein CASTPRATGNTIYF.

This clone appeared once. CDR3 amino acids: CASSGNRGGGYTF. Here the CDR3 DNA reads TGCGCCAGCAGTGGGAACAGGGGAGGAGGCTACACCTTC. The chain couples TRBV10-1 to TRBJ1-2; 7 positions match TRBD1. Germline CDR1 WNHNN, CDR2 SYGVQD (reference sequence). The V and J ends lost 4 bases and 8 bases, in that order; junction bases with no gene match: 7. This CDR3 is 13 amino acids long.

This sequence joins TRBV6-5 and TRBJ1-4; 7 nucleotides line up with TRBD1. This CDR3 spans 15 amino acids. Germline CDR1 reads MNHEY; CDR2 reads SVGAGI. Trimming cost V 1 base and J 4 bases; bases outside gene matches: 3. The CDR3 protein is CASSYYTGDNEKLFF. CDR3 in DNA: TGTGCCAGCAGTTACTATACAGGGGATAATGAAAAACTGTTTTTT.

This sequence joins TRBV5-1 and TRBJ2-7; 8 bases align to TRBD1. The trim removed 4 bases at V and 6 bases at J, leaving 3 bases unmatched. The CDR3 is 12 residues long. Germline-derived CDR1 and CDR2 are SGHRS and YFSETQ. The CDR3 sequence: CASSRTGSEQYF. For the CDR3, the DNA is TGCGCCAGCAGCCGGACAGGGAGCGAGCAGTACTTC.

The chain links TRBV19 to TRBJ2-2; D ambiguous. Per germline, CDR1 LNHDA and CDR2 SQIVND (reference sequence). The V end was cut by 6 bases, the J end by 7 bases, with 9 bases between. The CDR3 is 12 residues long. The CDR3 spells CASSSGVGELFF. The CDR3 DNA sequence: TGTGCCAGTAGCTCGGGTGTCGGGGAGCTGTTTTTT.

There are a few counts of this clone. The V gene is TRBV4-1, the J gene TRBJ2-7, with D perhaps matching TRBD1 (6 bases). Germline values: CDR1 MGHRA, CDR2 YSYEKL. The CDR3 length is 13 residues. V gave up 3 bases and J gave up 3 bases, with 9 bases separating them. The DNA of the CDR3 is TGCGCCAGCAGCCAGTACAGGGACTACGAGCAGTACTTC. This gives the protein CASSQYRDYEQYF.

The V call is TRBV27, the J call TRBJ2-1; TRBD2 aligns across 11 bases. J lost 1 base, V lost 2 bases, and 4 bases had no gene match. CDR3 length equals 17 residues. The V gene's germline CDR1 is MNHEY and CDR2 SMNVEV (reference sequence). The CDR3 nucleotides read TGTGCCAGCAGTTTAGTTACTAGCGGGAGATCCTACAATGAGCAGTTCTTC. It yields the protein CASSLVTSGRSYNEQFF.

On this clone: At one end, the junction sequence differs from germline, possibly due to a read error. This sequence joins TRBV6-5 and TRBJ2-7; the D is unclear. Germline CDR1 and CDR2: MNHEY and SVGAGI. This CDR3 spans 14 amino acids. CDR3 in amino acids: CASSLTPGSSEQYF. In DNA form, the CDR3 reads TGTGCCAGCAGTTTGACCCCCGGGTCCTCCGAGCAGTACTTC.

The J gene is TRBJ2-1, the V gene TRBV11-3; tentative D call: TRBD2 (7 bases). CDR3 length: 12 residues. The ends were cut back, 5 bases at V and 9 bases at J, with 11 bases in the middle. Germline-derived CDR1 and CDR2 are SGHNT and YENEEA. CDR3 sequence (DNA): TGTGCCAGCAGCAGAGGGGGGGGTGAGCAGTTCTTC. Residues: CASSRGGGEQFF.

This sequence joins TRBV19 and TRBJ1-1; D gene ambiguous. This CDR3 has 16 residues. The germline V and J ends were trimmed by 5 bases and 0 bases, with 16 bases remaining between them. CDR1 is LNHDA, CDR2 SQIVND, per germline (reference sequence). The CDR3 region has the DNA TGTGCCAGTAGTGCACGGGTCAACGCAATGAACACTGAAGCTTTCTTT. Its protein is CASSARVNAMNTEAFF.

The rearrangement uses TRBV11-3 and TRBJ1-1, with TRBD1 matching over 7 bases. V was clipped by 2 bases and J by 4 bases; unmatched bases: 1. The CDR3 is 13 amino acids. Germline V gene lookup returns CDR1 SGHNT and CDR2 YENEEA. As DNA, the CDR3 is TGTGCCAGCAGCTTACAGGGGGGCACTGAAGCTTTCTTT. It translates to CASSLQGGTEAFF.